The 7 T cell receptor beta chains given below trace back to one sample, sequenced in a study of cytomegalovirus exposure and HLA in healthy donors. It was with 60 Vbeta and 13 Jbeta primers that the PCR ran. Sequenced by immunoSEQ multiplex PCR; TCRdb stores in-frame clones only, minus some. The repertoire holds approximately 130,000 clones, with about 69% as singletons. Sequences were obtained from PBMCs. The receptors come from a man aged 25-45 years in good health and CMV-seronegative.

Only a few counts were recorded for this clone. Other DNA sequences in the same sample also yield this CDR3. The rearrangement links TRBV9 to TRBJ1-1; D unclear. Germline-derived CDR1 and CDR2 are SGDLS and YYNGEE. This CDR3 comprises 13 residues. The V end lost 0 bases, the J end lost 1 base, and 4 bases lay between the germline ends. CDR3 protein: CASSVAGNTEAFF. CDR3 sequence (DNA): TGTGCCAGCAGCGTAGCCGGGAACACTGAAGCTTTCTTT.

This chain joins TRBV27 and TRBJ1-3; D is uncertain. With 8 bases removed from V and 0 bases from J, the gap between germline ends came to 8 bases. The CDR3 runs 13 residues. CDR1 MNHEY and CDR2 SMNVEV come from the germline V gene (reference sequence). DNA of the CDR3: TGTGCCAGCTGGGCCCTCTCTGGAAACACCATATATTTT. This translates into CASWALSGNTIYF.

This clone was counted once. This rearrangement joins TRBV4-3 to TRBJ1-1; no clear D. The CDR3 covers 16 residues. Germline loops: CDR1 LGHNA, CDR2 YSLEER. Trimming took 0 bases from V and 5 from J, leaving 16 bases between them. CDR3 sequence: CASSQDTQPFATEAFF. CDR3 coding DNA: TGCGCCAGCAGCCAAGATACCCAACCTTTTGCGACTGAAGCTTTCTTT.

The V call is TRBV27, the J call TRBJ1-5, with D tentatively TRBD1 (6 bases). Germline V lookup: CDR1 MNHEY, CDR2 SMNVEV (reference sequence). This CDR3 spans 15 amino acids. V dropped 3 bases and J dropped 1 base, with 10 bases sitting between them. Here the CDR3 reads CASSFKGESNQPQHF. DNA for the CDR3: TGTGCCAGCAGTTTCAAGGGGGAGAGCAATCAGCCCCAGCATTTT.

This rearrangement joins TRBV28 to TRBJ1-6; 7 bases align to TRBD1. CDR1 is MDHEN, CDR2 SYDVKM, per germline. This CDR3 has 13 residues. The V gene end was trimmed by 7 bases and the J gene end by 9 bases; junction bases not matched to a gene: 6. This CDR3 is CASIPQGGSPLHF. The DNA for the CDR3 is TGTGCCAGCATCCCCCAGGGGGGTTCACCCCTCCACTTT.

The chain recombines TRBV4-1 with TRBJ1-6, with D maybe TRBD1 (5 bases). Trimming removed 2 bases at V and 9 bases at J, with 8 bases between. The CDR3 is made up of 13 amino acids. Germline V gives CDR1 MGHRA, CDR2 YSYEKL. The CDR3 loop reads CASSQLQASPLHF. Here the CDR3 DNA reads TGCGCCAGCAGCCAACTACAGGCTTCACCCCTCCACTTT.

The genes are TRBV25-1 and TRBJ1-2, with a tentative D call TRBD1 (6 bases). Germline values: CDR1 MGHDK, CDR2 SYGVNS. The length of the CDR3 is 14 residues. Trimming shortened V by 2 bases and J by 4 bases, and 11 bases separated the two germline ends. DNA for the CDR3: TGTGCCAGCAGTGAAGCAGGGGAAGCCTATGGCTACACCTTC. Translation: CASSEAGEAYGYTF.